This T cell receptor (beta chain) was observed in a study of T cells in Graves' hyperthyroidism and ophthalmopathy. The investigators amplified TCR beta CDR3 regions from RNA transcripts. With the HTBI primer set, the TCR CDR3 went through a first round of RT-PCR. Using its own MiXCR run on the multiplex PCR reads, TCRdb lists one record per CDR3 protein. The sample has hundreds of thousands of distinct CDR3 sequences, about 45% seen once. Comment on this clonotype: This may be a read error: a much more frequent sequence differs by one nucleotide.

Source material: peripheral blood or thyroid tissue (not recorded which). This TCR was recovered from an adult man with Graves' disease, either hyperthyroidism or ophthalmopathy (not recorded which).

The CDR3 bases are TGTGCCAGCAGTGATGGGGACTACGAGCAGTACTTC. Translated, it gives CASSDGDYEQYF. This chain links TRBV2 with TRBJ2-7; no reliable D call. The CDR3 has 12 residues. Trimming stripped 3 bases from V and 3 bases from J, with 6 bases between. Germline lookup yields CDR1 SNHLY and CDR2 FYNNEI.